This TCR beta chain was sequenced for a study of T-cell memory formation after mild COVID-19. This CDR3 spans 15 amino acids. Germline assignment: CDR1 MGHDK and CDR2 SYGVNS. Trimming shortened V by 3 bases and J by 6 bases, and 17 bases separated the two germline ends. Study findings and constraints: The pre-infection memory compartment contained some responding clones, suggesting cross-reactive memory joined.

Turning to this clonotype: The antigen is unknown.

TCRalpha and TCRbeta libraries used 5'RACE with constant-segment primers and UMIs. TCRdb redid the calling of the 5' RACE reads with MiXCR, one entry per CDR3 protein. The table includes about 110,000 distinct CDR3 sequences, 15% to 20% detected once. Sequencing input: PBMCs or a T cell subset sorted from them (not recorded which). This chain joins TRBV25-1 and TRBJ1-2; D is possibly TRBD1 (5 bases). The receptor comes from a man younger than 35 who had mild COVID-19 (a few samples of this study predate the infection). Cell type and time point are not known. As DNA, the CDR3 is TGTGCCAGCAGTGACCCTCACGGGGCAAAGGATGGCTACACCTTC. Amino acid sequence: CASSDPHGAKDGYTF.